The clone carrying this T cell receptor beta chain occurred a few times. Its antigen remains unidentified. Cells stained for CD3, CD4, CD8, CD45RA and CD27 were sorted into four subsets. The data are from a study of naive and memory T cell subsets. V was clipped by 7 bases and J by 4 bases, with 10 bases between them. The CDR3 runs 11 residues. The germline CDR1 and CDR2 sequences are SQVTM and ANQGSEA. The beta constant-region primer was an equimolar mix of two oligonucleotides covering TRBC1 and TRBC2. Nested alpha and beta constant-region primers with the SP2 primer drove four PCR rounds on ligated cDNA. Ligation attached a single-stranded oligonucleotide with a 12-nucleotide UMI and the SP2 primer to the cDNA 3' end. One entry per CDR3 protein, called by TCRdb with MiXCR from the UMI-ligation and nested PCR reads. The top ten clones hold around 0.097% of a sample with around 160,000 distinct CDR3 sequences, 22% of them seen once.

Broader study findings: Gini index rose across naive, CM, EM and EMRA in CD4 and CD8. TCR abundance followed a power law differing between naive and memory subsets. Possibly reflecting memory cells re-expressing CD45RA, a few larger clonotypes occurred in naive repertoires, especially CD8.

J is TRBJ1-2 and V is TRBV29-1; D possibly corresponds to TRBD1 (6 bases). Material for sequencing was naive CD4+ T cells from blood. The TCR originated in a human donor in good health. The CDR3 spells CSAGQFYGYTF. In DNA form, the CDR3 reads TGCAGCGCCGGACAGTTCTATGGCTACACCTTC.